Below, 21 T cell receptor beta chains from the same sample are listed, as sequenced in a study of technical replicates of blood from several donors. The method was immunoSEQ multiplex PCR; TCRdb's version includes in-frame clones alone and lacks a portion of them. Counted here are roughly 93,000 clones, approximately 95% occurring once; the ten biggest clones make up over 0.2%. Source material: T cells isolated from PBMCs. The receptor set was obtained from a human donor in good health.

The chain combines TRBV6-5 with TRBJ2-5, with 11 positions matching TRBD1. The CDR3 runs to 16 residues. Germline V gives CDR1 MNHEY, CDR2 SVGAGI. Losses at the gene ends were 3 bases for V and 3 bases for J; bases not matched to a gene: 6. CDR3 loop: CASSYRTGGPKETQYF. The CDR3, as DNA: TGTGCCAGCAGTTATCGGACAGGGGGCCCTAAAGAGACCCAGTACTTC.

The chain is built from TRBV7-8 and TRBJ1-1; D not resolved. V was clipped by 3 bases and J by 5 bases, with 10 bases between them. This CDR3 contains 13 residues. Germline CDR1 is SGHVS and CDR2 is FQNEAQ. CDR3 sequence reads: CASSLRLITEAFF. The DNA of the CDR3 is TGTGCCAGCAGCTTGAGGCTCATTACTGAAGCTTTCTTT.

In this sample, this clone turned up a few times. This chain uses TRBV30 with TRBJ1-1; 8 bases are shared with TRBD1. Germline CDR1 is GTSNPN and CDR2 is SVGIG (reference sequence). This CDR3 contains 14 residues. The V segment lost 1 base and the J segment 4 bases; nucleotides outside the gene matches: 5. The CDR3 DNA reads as TGTGCCTGGAGTGGAGGGACAGGCGGCACTGAAGCTTTCTTT. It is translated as CAWSGGTGGTEAFF.

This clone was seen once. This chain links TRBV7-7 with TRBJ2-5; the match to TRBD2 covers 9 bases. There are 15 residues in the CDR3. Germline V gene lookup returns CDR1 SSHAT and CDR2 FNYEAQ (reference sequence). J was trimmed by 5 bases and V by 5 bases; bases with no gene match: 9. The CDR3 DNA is TGTGCCAGCAGCCTAGGACTAGCGATTTCGGAGACCCAGTACTTC. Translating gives CASSLGLAISETQYF.

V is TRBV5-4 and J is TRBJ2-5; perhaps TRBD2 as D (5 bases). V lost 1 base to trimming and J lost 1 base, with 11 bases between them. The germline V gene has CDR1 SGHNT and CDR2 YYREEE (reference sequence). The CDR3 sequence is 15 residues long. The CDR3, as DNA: TGTGCCAGCAGCTTGCCGCCGGGAACCCAAGAGACCCAGTACTTC. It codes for CASSLPPGTQETQYF.

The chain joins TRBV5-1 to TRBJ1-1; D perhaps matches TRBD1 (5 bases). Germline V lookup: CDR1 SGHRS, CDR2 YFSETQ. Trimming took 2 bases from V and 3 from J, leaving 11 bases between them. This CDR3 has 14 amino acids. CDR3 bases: TGCGCCAGCAGCTTTAAGATAGGGGACACTGAAGCTTTCTTT. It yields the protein CASSFKIGDTEAFF.

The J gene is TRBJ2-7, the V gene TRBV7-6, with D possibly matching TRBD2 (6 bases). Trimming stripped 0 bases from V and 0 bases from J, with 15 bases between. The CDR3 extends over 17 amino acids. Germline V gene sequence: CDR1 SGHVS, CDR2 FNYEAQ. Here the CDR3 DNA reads TGTGCCAGCAGCTTAGCGCAGGAGGGAGTTCTCTCCTACGAGCAGTACTTC. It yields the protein CASSLAQEGVLSYEQYF.

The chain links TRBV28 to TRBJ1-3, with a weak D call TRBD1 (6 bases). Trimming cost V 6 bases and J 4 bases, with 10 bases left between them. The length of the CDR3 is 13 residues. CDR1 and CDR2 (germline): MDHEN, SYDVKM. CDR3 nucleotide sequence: TGTGCCAGCAGAAGGACAGAAGGAAACACCATATATTTT. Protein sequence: CASRRTEGNTIYF.

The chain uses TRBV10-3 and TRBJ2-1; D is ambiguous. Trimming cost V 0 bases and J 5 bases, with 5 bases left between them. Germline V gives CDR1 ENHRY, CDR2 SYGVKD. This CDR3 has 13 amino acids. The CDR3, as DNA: TGTGCCATCAGTGAGTCGCTAAACAATGAGCAGTTCTTC. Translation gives CAISESLNNEQFF.

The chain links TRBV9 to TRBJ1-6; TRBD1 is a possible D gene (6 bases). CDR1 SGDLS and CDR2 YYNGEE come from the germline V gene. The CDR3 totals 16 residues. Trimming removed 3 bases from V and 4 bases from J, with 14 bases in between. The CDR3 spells CASSESLQGYNSPLHF. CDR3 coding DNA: TGTGCCAGCAGCGAAAGCCTACAGGGATATAATTCACCCCTCCACTTT.

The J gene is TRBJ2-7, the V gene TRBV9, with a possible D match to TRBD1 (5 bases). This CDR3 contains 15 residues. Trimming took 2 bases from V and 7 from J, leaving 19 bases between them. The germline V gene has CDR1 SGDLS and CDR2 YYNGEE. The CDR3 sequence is CASSVGKGSLGEQYF. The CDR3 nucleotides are TGTGCCAGCAGCGTGGGGAAGGGGTCCCTGGGAGAGCAGTACTTC.

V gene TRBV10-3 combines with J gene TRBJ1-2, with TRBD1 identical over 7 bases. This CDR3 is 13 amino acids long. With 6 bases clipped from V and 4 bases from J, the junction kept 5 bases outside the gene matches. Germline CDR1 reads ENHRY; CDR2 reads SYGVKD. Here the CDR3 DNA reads TGTGCCATCAGCACGACAGGGCCCTATGGCTACACCTTC. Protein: CAISTTGPYGYTF.

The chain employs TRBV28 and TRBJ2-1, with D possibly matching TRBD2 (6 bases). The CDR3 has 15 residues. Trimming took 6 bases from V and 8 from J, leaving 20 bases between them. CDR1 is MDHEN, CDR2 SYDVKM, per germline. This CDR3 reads CASRRRLVGSYEQFF. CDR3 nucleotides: TGTGCCAGCAGACGCAGACTAGTAGGTTCCTATGAGCAGTTCTTC.

The CDR3 is CASSLTLQGWTEAFF. CDR3 coding DNA: TGTGCCAGCAGCCTCACTCTACAGGGGTGGACTGAAGCTTTCTTT. The V gene is TRBV11-2, the J gene TRBJ1-1; 7 nucleotides line up with TRBD1. Germline V gives CDR1 SGHAT, CDR2 FQNNGV. The CDR3 loop spans 15 amino acids. The V and J ends lost 5 bases and 5 bases, in that order; junction bases with no gene match: 11.

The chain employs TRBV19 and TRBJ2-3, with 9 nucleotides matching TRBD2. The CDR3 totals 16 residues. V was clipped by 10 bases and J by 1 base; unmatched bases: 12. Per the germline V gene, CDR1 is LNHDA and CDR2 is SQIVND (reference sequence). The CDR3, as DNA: TGTGCCACAATGGGGATAGCGGGAGTGGGCACAGATACGCAGTATTTT. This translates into CATMGIAGVGTDTQYF.

Written as DNA, the CDR3 is TGTGCCAGCAGTGGGGACAGGGGGTTTCACACTGAAGCTTTCTTT. This sequence encodes CASSGDRGFHTEAFF. The V gene is TRBV27, the J gene TRBJ1-1; 11 nucleotides line up with TRBD1. Germline CDR1 is MNHEY and CDR2 is SMNVEV (reference sequence). The CDR3 length is 15 residues. Unmatched junction bases numbered 5, after V lost 5 bases and J lost 3 bases.

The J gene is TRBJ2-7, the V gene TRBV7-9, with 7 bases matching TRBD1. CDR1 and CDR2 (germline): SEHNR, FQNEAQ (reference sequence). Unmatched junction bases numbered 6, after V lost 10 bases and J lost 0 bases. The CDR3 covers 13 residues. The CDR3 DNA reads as TGTGCCATCGGACAGGCCCTCTCCTACGAGCAGTACTTC. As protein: CAIGQALSYEQYF.

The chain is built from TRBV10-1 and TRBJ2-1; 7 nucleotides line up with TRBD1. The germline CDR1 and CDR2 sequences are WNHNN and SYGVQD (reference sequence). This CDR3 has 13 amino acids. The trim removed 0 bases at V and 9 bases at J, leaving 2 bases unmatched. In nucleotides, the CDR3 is TGCGCCAGCAGTGAGTCTAGGGACAGTGAGCAGTTCTTC. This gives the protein CASSESRDSEQFF.

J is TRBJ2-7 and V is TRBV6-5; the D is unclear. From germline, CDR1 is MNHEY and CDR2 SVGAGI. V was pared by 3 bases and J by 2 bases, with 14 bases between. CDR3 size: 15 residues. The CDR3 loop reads CASSYGWQVTYEQYF. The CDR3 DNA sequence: TGTGCCAGCAGTTATGGGTGGCAGGTTACCTACGAGCAGTACTTC.

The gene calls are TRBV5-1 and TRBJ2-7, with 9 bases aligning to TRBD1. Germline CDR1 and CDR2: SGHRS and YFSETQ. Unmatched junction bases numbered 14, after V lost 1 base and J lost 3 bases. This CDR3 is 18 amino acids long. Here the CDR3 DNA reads TGCGCCAGCAGCTTGAAGGGACAGGGTCATTGGGAGAACTACGAGCAGTACTTC. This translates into CASSLKGQGHWENYEQYF.

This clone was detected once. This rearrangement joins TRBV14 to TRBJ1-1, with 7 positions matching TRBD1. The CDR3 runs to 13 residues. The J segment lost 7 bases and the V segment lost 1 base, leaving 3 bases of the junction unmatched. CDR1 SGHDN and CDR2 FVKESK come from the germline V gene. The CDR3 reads CASSQARTGEAFF. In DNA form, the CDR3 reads TGTGCCAGCAGCCAAGCCAGGACAGGTGAAGCTTTCTTT. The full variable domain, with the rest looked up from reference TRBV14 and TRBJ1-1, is EAGVTQFPSHSVIEKGQTVTLRCDPISGHDNLYWYRRVMGKEIKFLLHFVKESKQDESGMPNNRFLAERTGGTYSTLKVQPAELEDSGVYFCASSQARTGEAFFGQGTRLTVV.